This record looks at one T cell receptor (beta chain) sequence and its context. Its cognate antigen is unknown. This CDR3 contains 14 residues. V was pared by 10 bases and J by 9 bases, with 24 bases between. Germline loops: CDR1 LNHDA, CDR2 SQIVND (reference sequence). TCRdb keeps only in-frame clones here, not all; method: immunoSEQ multiplex PCR. The sample gives 55,000 to 75,000 clones, about 90% of which show up once; 4.9% is in the top ten. This entry is derived from a study of T cell responses to AZD1222 COVID-19 vaccine. Study at large: Pooled in the analysis were second doses at about 4 or about 12 weeks.

Study conclusions and caveats: Females made up more of the donors, who were largely white British, and clonal diversity may have come out too low.

V is TRBV19 and J is TRBJ1-1, with D possibly matching TRBD1 (6 bases). This receptor was taken from an adult in good health. Sequencing was performed on peripheral blood, taken on day 0 of AZD1222 vaccination. CDR3 DNA sequence: TGTGCCACCGGGGCCTACTTAGGGGGGACGCAAGCTTTCTTT. Protein sequence: CATGAYLGGTQAFF.